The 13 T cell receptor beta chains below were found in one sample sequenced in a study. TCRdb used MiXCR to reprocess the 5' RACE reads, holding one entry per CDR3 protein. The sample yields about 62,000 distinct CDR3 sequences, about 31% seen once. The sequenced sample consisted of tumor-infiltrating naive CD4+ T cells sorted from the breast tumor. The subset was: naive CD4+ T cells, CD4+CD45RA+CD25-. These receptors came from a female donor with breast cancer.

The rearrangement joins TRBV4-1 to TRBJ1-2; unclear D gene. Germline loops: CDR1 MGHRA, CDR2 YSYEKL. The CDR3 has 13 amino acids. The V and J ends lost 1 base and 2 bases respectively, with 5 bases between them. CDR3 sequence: CASSQAPNYGYTF. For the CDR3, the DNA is TGCGCCAGCAGCCAAGCACCGAACTATGGCTACACCTTC.

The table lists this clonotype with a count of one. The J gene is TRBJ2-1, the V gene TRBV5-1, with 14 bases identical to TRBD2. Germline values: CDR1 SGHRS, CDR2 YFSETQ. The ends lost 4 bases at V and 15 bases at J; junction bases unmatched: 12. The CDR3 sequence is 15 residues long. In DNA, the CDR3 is TGCGCCAGCAGCGTTGGACTAGCGGGAGGTTTAATGATGTTCTTC. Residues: CASSVGLAGGLMMFF.

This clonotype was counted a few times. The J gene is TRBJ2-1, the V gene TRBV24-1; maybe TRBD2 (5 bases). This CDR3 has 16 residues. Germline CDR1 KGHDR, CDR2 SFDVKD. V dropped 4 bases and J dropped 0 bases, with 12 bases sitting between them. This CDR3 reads CATSEPRDSSYNEQFF. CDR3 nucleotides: TGTGCCACCAGTGAGCCCCGGGATAGCTCCTACAATGAGCAGTTCTTC.

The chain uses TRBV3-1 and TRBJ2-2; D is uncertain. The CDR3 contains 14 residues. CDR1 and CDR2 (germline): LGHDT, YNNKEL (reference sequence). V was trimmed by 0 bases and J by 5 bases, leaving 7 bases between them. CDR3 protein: CASSQDWNTGELFF. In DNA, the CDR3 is TGTGCCAGCAGCCAAGATTGGAATACCGGGGAGCTGTTTTTT.

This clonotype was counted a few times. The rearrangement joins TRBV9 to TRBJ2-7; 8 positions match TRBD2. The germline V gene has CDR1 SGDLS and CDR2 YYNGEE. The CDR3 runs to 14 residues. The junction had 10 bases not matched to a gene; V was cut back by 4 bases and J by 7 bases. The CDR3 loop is CASSLREGLGEQYF. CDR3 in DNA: TGTGCCAGCAGCCTTCGGGAGGGGTTGGGGGAGCAGTACTTC.

The CDR3, as DNA: TGCAGTGCTAGATTTCCCCAAACTAATGAAAAACTGTTTTTT. It specifies CSARFPQTNEKLFF. J is TRBJ1-4 and V is TRBV20-1; D unclear. Trimming stripped 2 bases from V and 1 base from J, with 8 bases between. Germline CDR1 reads DFQATT; CDR2 reads SNEGSKA (reference sequence). The CDR3 is made up of 14 amino acids.

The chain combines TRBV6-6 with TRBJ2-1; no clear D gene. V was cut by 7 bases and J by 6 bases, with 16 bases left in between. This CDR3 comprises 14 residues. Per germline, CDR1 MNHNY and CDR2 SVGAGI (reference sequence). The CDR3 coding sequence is TGTGCCAGCACCCCCCGGACGACCACCAATGAGCAGTTCTTC. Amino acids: CASTPRTTTNEQFF.

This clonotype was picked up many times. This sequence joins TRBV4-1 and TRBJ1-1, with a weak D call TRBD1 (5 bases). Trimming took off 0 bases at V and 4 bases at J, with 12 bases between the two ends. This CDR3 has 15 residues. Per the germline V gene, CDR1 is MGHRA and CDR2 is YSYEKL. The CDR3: CASSQEGVFSTEAFF. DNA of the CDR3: TGCGCCAGCAGCCAAGAGGGGGTATTTAGCACTGAAGCTTTCTTT.

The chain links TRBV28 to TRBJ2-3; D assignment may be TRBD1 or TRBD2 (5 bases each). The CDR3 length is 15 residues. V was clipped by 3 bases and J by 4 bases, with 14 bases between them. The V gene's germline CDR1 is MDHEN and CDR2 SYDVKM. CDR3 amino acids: CASSFSLGVSDTQYF. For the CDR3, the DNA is TGTGCCAGCAGTTTCTCGTTGGGGGTCTCAGATACGCAGTATTTT.

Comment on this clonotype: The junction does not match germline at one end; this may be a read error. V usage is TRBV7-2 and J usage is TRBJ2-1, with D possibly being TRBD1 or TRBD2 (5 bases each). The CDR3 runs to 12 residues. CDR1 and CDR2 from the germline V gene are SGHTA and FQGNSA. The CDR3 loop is CASGFERGEQFF. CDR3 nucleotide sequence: TGTGCCAGCGGCTTCGAGAGGGGTGAGCAGTTCTTC.

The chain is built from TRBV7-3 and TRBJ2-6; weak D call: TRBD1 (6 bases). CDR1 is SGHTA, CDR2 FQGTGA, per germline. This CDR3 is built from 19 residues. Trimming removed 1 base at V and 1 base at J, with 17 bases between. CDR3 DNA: TGTGCCAGCAGCTTAAGTACAGGACAGCGAGGGTCTGGGGCCAACGTCCTGACTTTC. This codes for CASSLSTGQRGSGANVLTF.

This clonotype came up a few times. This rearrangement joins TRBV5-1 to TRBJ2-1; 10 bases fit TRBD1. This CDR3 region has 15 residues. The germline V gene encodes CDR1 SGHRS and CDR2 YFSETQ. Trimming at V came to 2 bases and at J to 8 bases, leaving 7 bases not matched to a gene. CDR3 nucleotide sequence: TGCGCCAGCAGCTTAACCGGGACAGGGGTGGATGAGCAGTTCTTC. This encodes CASSLTGTGVDEQFF. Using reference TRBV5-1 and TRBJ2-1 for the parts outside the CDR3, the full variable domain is KAGVTQTPRYLIKTRGQQVTLSCSPISGHRSVSWYQQTPGQGLQFLFEYFSETQRNKGNFPGRFSGRQFSNSRSEMNVSTLELGDSALYLCASSLTGTGVDEQFFGPGTRLTVL.

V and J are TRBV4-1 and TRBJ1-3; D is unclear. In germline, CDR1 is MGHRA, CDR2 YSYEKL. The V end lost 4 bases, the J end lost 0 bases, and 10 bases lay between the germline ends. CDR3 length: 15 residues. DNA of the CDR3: TGCGCCAGCAGCCTCAGTTGGGACTCTGGAAACACCATATATTTT. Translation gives CASSLSWDSGNTIYF.